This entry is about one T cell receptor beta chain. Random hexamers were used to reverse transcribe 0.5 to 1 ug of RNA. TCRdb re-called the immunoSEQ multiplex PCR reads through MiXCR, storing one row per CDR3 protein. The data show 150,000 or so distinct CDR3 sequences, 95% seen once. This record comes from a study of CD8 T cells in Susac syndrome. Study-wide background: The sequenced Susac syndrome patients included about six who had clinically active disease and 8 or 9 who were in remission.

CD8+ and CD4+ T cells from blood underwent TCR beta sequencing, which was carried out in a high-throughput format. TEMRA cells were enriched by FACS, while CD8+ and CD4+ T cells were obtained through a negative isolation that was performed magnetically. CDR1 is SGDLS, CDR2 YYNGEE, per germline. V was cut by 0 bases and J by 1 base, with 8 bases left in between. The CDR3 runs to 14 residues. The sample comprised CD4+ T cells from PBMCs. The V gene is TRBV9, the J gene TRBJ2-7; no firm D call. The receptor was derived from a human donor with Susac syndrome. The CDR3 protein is CASSVEPGSYEQYF. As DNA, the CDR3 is TGTGCCAGCAGCGTAGAACCCGGATCCTACGAGCAGTACTTC.